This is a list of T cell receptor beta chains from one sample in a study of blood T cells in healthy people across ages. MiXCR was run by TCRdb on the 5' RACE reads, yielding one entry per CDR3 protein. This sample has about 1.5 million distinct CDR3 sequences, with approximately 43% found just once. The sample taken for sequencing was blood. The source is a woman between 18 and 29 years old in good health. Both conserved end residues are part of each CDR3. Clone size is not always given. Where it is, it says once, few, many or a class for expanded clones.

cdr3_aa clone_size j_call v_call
CASSPFGQGKNIQYF - TRBJ2-4 TRBV18
CAGSWGLAAHNEQFF - TRBJ2-1 TRBV7-9
CSARKEGDGYTF few TRBJ1-2 TRBV20-1
CASSFAQRTGTAYEQYF - TRBJ2-7 TRBV5-1
CSAPQALYNEQFF few TRBJ2-1 TRBV20-1
CASSQDHGPGWSYNEQFF few TRBJ2-1 TRBV4-3
CVTSSLMANVLTF - TRBJ2-6 TRBV15
CSVPSRSSYNEQYF - - TRBV29-1
CSARPDQSYEQYF few TRBJ2-7 TRBV20-1
CASSYSNQGARGQPQHF - TRBJ1-5 TRBV6-2/TRBV6-3
CASSPQGTTVHSGANVLTF - TRBJ2-6 TRBV6-1
CASSQDPLKETQYF few TRBJ2-5 TRBV4-2
CASSLGGFRTDTQYF - TRBJ2-3 TRBV27
CATSGLAAGLETQYF - - TRBV15
CASSQDEGTGYADTQYF once TRBJ2-3 TRBV3-1
CSAPTNSGNEQYF few - TRBV20-1
CATSDMGTSGITDTQYF - TRBJ2-3 TRBV24-1
CASSLALTGGQETQFF - - TRBV7-2
CASGKLDTQYF - TRBJ2-3 TRBV7-2
CASSQSTGRNYGYTF - TRBJ1-2 TRBV7-9
CASRDFQETQYF - TRBJ2-5 TRBV6-5
CASQGLPSGGYTF few TRBJ1-2 TRBV12-3/TRBV12-4
CASTRDRGGTQYF - - TRBV11-2
CASSHFTGRNYGYTF - TRBJ1-2 TRBV4-3
CSAGTSKETQYF - TRBJ2-5 TRBV20-1
CASSSKLAGETDTQYF - TRBJ2-3 TRBV9
CASRLTRYSQRTEAFF - TRBJ1-1 TRBV6-5
CSADSRTLNEQYF - TRBJ2-7 TRBV20-1
CASSHTIPGTFISSYNEQFF - TRBJ2-1 TRBV4-3